Listed below are T cell receptor beta chains from one sample, sequenced in a study of blood T cell repertoires in COVID-19. Using immunoSEQ multiplex PCR, the repertoire was profiled, and TCRdb retains in-frame clones only, with some absent. The data show over 150,000 clones, with about 86% seen just once and about 7% held by the top ten. Material for sequencing was peripheral blood. Receptor source: a man aged 50-59 years with active or convalescent COVID-19. Both conserved end residues are trimmed from each CDR3. D genes are given only for firm matches.

TRBD1,TRBV7-8,TRBJ1-1,ASSSLWTGNTEAF
-,TRBV20-1,TRBJ1-5,SASVGGNQPQH
-,TRBV5-5,TRBJ2-5,ASSRVPQETQY
-,TRBV3-1/TRBV3-2,TRBJ2-5,ASSHFLRRGQETQY
TRBD1,TRBV5-6,TRBJ2-7,ASGILTGGPLYEQY
TRBD2,TRBV19,TRBJ2-1,ASTSGGYSYNEQF
TRBD1,TRBV6-5,TRBJ1-1,ASSWDRVGKTEAF
-,TRBV19,TRBJ1-1,ASTYRNFMNTEAF
-,TRBV15,TRBJ2-2,ATSIGGRRIGELF
TRBD2,TRBV7-2,TRBJ2-6,ASSSGLAITRANVLT